This entry features one T cell receptor (beta chain) sequence. Its antigen has not been determined. No much larger clone is present one base from it, and per-base qualities are unavailable. The Qiagen DNeasy kit was used to extract genomic DNA both from unsorted PBMCs and from the negatively selected CD4+ and CD8+ fractions. TCR beta CDR3 regions were amplified by immunoSEQ multiplex PCR using primers annealing to V and J segments. Amplification bias was minimized using a synthetic immune receptor repertoire, and residual bias was removed computationally after sequencing. Processing in the source paper ran as follows. Repertoire diversity was quantified as the Shannon entropy index using custom Python scripts. Unsorted, CD4+ and CD8+ repertoires were analyzed separately, except for combined analyses in which CD4+ and CD8+ sequences were merged in silico. A clone was considered expanded if an increase in frequency of at least 2-fold after treatment relative to C1D1 was found, and a pseudocount of 0.5 was applied to clones undetected at baseline. Singleton clones were defined as clones with 0 or 1 copy at C1D1, and non-singleton clones were defined as clones with 2 or more copies. Clones expanded in unsorted samples were labelled as CD4+, CD8+ or unknown by matching protein sequences in sorted samples from the same patient. Wilcoxon tests on paired samples were used to test diversity changes from C1D1 to C4D1. The immuneACCESS repertoire file appears here via TCRdb, limited to in-frame rearrangements. These files lack a portion of the clones; in checked studies, under half of the deficit traces to unresolved V genes, and the cause of the others is not known. V and J calls and clone size are those listed in that table; D and trimming were worked out from the DNA. The table for this sample lists more than 40,000 clones; about nine tenths of them were counted only once. About 8.9% of the sample is taken by the ten largest.

This record belongs to a study of PD-1 blockade in classical Hodgkin lymphoma (dated by TCRdb to 2020 to 2022). At the level of the whole study: Nivolumab dosing was 3 mg/kg intravenously every 2 weeks, continuing until either disease progression or unacceptable toxicity. The study used CyTOF and TCR beta sequencing to define a peripheral blood immune signature of response to PD-1 blockade in classical Hodgkin lymphoma.

In the paper's terms, the time point label means: cycle 1 day 1 (C1D1), immediately before nivolumab initiation. All trial patients had relapsed after autologous stem cell transplantation, with cohorts A, B and C differing in prior brentuximab vedotin exposure. The trial cohort included 50 or so patients with relapsed/refractory classical Hodgkin lymphoma, and each patient had a best overall response of complete response, partial response or progressive disease. Single-agent nivolumab was administered to trial patients in the multi-cohort phase II CheckMate 205 trial. An independent review committee assessed best overall response by applying the 2007 International Working Group response criteria. Trial PBMCs were collected just before the start of nivolumab (C1D1) and during therapy at cycle 2 day 1 and cycle 4 day 1. After peripheral blood was drawn into 8 mL Vacutainer Cell Preparation Tubes, PBMCs were isolated by centrifugation and then cryopreserved.

V sheds 0 bases and J sheds 4 bases, leaving 14 bases between their ends. CDR1 and CDR2 were assigned from the germline V gene as SGHRS and YFSETQ. Including the terminal cysteine and phenylalanine, the CDR3 comprises 16 residues. Just CDR3 DNA is preserved here, 48 bases in frame from base 1. Points the paper makes about the study in general: Only a single clinical trial cohort was studied, and what caused the repertoire differences, possibly disease activity or prior therapy, remained undefined. Among trial patients, those achieving complete response had baseline diversity similar to that of newly diagnosed patients, while diversity was significantly lower in partial responders and progressors. Baseline TCR diversity was reported to be lower in newly diagnosed patients than in healthy donors, and even lower in relapsed/refractory patients. Patients starting nivolumab less than 1 year after ASCT had lower diversity and were excluded from later analyses to avoid confounding by immune reconstitution. By C4D1, a significant rise was seen in CD4+ TCR diversity but not in CD8+ TCR diversity (p=0.0027 vs p=0.16), and the rise was most apparent among complete responders (p=0.02).

This receptor chain uses TRBV5-1 and TRBJ2-1; TRBD2 might be the D gene, on 6 matching bases. This sequence originates from a human donor with classical Hodgkin lymphoma. Sequences were derived from peripheral blood mononuclear cells (PBMCs), sampled at baseline. For the CDR3, the sequence is CASSLELASAYNEQFF. In nucleotides, the sequence is TGCGCCAGCAGCTTGGAATTGGCTAGCGCTTACAATGAGCAGTTCTTC.